The rows below give T cell receptor beta chains drawn from one sample of a study of OX40 agonist ivuxolimab in advanced cancers. Using immunoSEQ multiplex PCR, the repertoire was profiled, and TCRdb retains in-frame clones only, with some absent. The table has roughly 15,000 clones, about 81% seen once. Specimen: CD4+ or CD8+ T cells sorted from blood, collected in a trial of the OX40 agonist ivuxolimab. The receptors come from an adult with an advanced solid tumor such as melanoma, head and neck, liver or kidney cancer. CDR3s include the opening cysteine and the closing phenylalanine or tryptophan. D genes are given only for firm matches. Where a row states a size, it is once, few, many or the class of an expanded clone; other rows omit it.

D,size,V,J,CDR3,DNA
TRBD2,-,TRBV7-8,TRBJ2-7,CASSLVGGGEQYF,TGTGCCAGCAGCTTAGTTGGGGGGGGCGAGCAGTACTTC
TRBD2,-,TRBV7-9,TRBJ2-7,CASSLGFGPSGEQYF,TGTGCCAGCAGCTTAGGGTTCGGGCCTAGCGGCGAGCAGTACTTC
TRBD2,-,TRBV27,TRBJ2-1,CASSRSPGLAGGNEQFF,TGTGCCAGCAGCCGATCTCCGGGACTAGCGGGAGGAAATGAGCAGTTCTTC
-,few,TRBV27,TRBJ1-6,CASSLSGGINSPLHF,TGTGCCAGCAGTTTATCGGGGGGGATTAATTCACCCCTCCACTTT
TRBD1,-,TRBV4-3,TRBJ2-1,CASSPGQGYNEQFF,TGCGCCAGCAGCCCGGGACAGGGCTACAATGAGCAGTTCTTC
TRBD1,-,TRBV5-4,TRBJ2-1,CASSLTGDEQFF,TGTGCCAGCAGCTTGACAGGGGATGAGCAGTTCTTC
-,-,TRBV6-5,TRBJ1-4,CASSYNGFNEKLFF,TGTGCCAGCAGTTATAACGGGTTTAATGAAAAACTGTTTTTT
-,-,TRBV7-9,TRBJ1-4,CASSLGPVGEKLFF,TGTGCCAGCAGCTTAGGTCCAGTAGGTGAAAAACTGTTTTTT
-,-,TRBV6-1,TRBJ1-2,CASILGEADGYTF,TGTGCCAGCATCCTGGGGGAGGCGGACGGCTACACCTTC
TRBD2,-,TRBV28,TRBJ2-5,CASSLTSGEETQYF,TGTGCCAGCAGCCTCACTAGCGGAGAAGAGACCCAGTACTTC
-,-,TRBV4-3,TRBJ2-5,CASSQEVEGAPWETQYF,TGCGCCAGCAGCCAAGAGGTGGAGGGGGCGCCTTGGGAGACCCAGTACTTC
-,-,TRBV2,TRBJ1-1,CASSEALGPNGEAFF,TGTGCCAGCAGTGAAGCGCTTGGGCCGAACGGTGAAGCTTTCTTT
-,-,TRBV4-2,TRBJ2-3,CASSPRSALADTQYF,TGTGCCAGCAGCCCCCGATCGGCCCTGGCAGATACGCAGTATTTT
TRBD1,-,TRBV11-3,TRBJ1-2,CASSLECRQGKSVIYGYTF,TGTGCCAGCAGCTTAGAATGCCGACAGGGGAAATCAGTAATCTATGGCTACACCTTC
-,-,TRBV4-1,TRBJ1-2,CASSQDTRFGGDGYTF,TGCGCCAGCAGTCAAGATACGAGGTTTGGTGGGGATGGCTACACCTTC
-,-,TRBV7-9,TRBJ2-1,CASRDPPYNEQFF,TGTGCCAGCAGGGATCCACCCTACAATGAGCAGTTCTTC
-,-,TRBV5-1,TRBJ2-5,CASSSGGAQETQYF,TGCGCCAGCAGCTCAGGGGGGGCCCAAGAGACCCAGTACTTC
-,-,TRBV27,TRBJ2-3,CASSLSPDTQYF,TGTGCCAGCAGTTTATCCCCAGATACGCAGTATTTT
TRBD1,-,TRBV7-2,TRBJ2-1,CASSLGQGYNEQFF,TGTGCCAGCAGCCTAGGACAGGGCTACAATGAGCAGTTCTTC
-,-,TRBV19,TRBJ2-1,CASSIGRAGSVGNEQFF,TGTGCCAGTAGTATAGGAAGAGCGGGTTCGGTTGGTAATGAGCAGTTCTTC
-,-,TRBV28,TRBJ2-5,CASRTLGRRETQYF,TGTGCCAGCAGAACATTGGGCCGGCGGGAGACCCAGTACTTC
TRBD2,-,TRBV19,TRBJ2-1,CASSIGGGGSNEQFF,TGTGCCAGTAGTATAGGTGGCGGGGGGTCCAATGAGCAGTTCTTC
TRBD2,-,TRBV4-2,TRBJ2-7,CASSPTAGTSYEQYF,TGTGCCAGCAGCCCAACGGCCGGGACTAGCTACGAGCAGTACTTC
-,-,TRBV18,TRBJ1-1,CASSPPGGVTEAFF,TGTGCCAGCTCACCCCCTGGGGGGGTTACTGAAGCTTTCTTT
-,-,TRBV6-6,TRBJ2-5,CASRWVSQETQYF,TGTGCCAGCCGTTGGGTCTCTCAAGAGACCCAGTACTTC
TRBD1,-,TRBV5-4,TRBJ1-4,CASSKTQVTGAGEKLFF,TGTGCCAGCAGCAAGACCCAAGTGACAGGGGCGGGAGAAAAACTGTTTTTT
TRBD1,-,TRBV27,TRBJ2-7,CATLPPMGTGLNEQYF,TGTGCCACCCTTCCGCCGATGGGGACAGGGTTGAACGAGCAGTACTTC
-,-,TRBV6-6,TRBJ2-1,CASSYVRTNEQFF,TGTGCCAGCAGTTACGTGCGGACCAATGAGCAGTTCTTC
-,-,TRBV6-5,TRBJ1-1,CASSYSSVPEGTEAFF,TGTGCCAGCAGTTACTCGAGCGTCCCCGAGGGCACTGAAGCTTTCTTT
-,-,TRBV28,TRBJ1-1,CASSLDAMAFF,TGTGCCAGCAGTTTAGACGCTATGGCTTTCTTT
TRBD1,-,TRBV6-1,TRBJ1-2,CASKTPGTEAF,TGTGCCAGCAAGACCCCGGGGACAGAAGCCTTC